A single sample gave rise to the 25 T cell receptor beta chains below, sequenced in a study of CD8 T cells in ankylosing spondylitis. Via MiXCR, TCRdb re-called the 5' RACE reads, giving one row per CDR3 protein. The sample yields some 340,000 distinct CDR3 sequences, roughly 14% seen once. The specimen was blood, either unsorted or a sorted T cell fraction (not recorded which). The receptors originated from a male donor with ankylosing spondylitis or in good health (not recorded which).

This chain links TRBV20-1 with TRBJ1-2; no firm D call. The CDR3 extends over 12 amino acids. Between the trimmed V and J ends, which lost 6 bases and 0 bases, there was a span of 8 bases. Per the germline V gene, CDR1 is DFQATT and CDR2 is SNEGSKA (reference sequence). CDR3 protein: CSAPSANYGYTF. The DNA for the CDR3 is TGCAGTGCACCGTCGGCTAACTATGGCTACACCTTC.

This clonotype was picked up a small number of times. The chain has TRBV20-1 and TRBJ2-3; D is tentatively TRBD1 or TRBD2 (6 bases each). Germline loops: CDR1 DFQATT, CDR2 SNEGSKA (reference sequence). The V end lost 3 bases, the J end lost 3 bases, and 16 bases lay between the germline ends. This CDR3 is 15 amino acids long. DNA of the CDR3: TGCAGTGCTAGTAACCCCCGGAGGGGGACAGATACGCAGTATTTT. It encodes CSASNPRRGTDTQYF.

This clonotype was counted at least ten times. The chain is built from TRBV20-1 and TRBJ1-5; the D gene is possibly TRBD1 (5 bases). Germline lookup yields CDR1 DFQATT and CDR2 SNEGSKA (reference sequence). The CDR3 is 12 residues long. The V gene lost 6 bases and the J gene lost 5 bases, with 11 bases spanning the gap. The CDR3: CSARREYQPQHF. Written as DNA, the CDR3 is TGCAGTGCGCGCAGGGAGTATCAGCCCCAGCATTTT.

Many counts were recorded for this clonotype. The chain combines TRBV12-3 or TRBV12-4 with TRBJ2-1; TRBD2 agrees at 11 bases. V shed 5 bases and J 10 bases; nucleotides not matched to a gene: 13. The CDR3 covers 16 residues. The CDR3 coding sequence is TGTGCCAGCAGTAGTACTAGCGGGGGCTCCAAAGGGGAGCAGTTCTTC. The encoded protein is CASSSTSGGSKGEQFF.

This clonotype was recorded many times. The CDR3 protein is CASSSTGGWVAQHF. The CDR3 DNA reads TGTGCCAGCAGCTCGACAGGGGGCTGGGTGGCCCAGCATTTT. The chain couples TRBV12-3 or TRBV12-4 to TRBJ1-5; 10 positions agree with TRBD1. There are 14 residues in the CDR3. The trim removed 6 bases at V and 11 bases at J, leaving 10 bases unmatched.

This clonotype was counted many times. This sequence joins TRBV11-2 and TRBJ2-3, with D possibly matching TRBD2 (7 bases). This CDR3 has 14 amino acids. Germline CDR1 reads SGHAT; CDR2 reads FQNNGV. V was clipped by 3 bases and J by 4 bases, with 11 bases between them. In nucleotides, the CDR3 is TGTGCCAGCAGCTTCTGGGAGGGGGCAGATACGCAGTATTTT. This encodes CASSFWEGADTQYF.

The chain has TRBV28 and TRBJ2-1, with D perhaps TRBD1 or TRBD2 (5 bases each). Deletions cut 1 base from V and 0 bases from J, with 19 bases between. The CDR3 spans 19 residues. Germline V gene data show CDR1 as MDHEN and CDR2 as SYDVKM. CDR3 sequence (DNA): TGTGCCAGCAGTTTATCCCCCGTGGGGGTAGGGAGCTCCTACAATGAGCAGTTCTTC. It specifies CASSLSPVGVGSSYNEQFF.

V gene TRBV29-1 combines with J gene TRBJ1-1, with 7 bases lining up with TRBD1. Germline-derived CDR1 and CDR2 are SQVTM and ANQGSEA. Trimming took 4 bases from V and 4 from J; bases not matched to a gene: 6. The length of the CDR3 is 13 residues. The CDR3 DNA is TGCAGCGTTGGGCGACAGGGTATCACTGAAGCTTTCTTT. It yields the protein CSVGRQGITEAFF.

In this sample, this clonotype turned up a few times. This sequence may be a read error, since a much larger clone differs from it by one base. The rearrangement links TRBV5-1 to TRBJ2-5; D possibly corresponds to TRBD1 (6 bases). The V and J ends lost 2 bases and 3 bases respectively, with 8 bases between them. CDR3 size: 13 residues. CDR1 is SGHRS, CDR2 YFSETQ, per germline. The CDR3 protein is CASSFAGEETQYF. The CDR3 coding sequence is TGCGCCAGCAGCTTCGCAGGGGAAGAGACCCAGTACTTC. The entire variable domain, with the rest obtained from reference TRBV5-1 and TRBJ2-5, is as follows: KAGVTQTPRYLIKTRGQQVTLSCSPISGHRSVSWYQQTPGQGLQFLFEYFSETQRNKGNFPGRFSGRQFSNSRSEMNVSTLELGDSALYLCASSFAGEETQYFGPGTRLLVL.

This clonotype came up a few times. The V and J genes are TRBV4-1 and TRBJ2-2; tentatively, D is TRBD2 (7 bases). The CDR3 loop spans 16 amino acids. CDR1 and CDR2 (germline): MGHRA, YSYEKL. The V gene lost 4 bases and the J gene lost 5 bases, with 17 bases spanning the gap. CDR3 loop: CASSLEGGILTGELFF. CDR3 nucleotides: TGCGCCAGCAGCCTAGAGGGGGGGATTTTAACCGGGGAGCTGTTTTTT.

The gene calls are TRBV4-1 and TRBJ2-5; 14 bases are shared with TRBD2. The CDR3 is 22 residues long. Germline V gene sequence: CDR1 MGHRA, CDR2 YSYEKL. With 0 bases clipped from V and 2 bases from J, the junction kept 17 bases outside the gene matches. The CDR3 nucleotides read TGCGCCAGCAGCCAAGATGGGACTAGCGGGAGACTGGGGGTCCCCAGGCAAGAGACCCAGTACTTC. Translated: CASSQDGTSGRLGVPRQETQYF.

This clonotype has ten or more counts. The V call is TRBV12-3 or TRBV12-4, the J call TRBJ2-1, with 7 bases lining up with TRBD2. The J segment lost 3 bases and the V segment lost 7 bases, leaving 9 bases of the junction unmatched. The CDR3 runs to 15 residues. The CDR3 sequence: CASIRRESSYNEQFF. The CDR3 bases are TGTGCCAGCATAAGGCGGGAGAGTAGCTACAATGAGCAGTTCTTC.

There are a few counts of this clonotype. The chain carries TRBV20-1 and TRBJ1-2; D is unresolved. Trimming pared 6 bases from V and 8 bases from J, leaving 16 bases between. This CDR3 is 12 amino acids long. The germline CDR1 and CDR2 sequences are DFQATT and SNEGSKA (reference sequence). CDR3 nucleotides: TGCAGTGCCCCGGCGGGTCCGGGGGGCTACACCTTC. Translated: CSAPAGPGGYTF.

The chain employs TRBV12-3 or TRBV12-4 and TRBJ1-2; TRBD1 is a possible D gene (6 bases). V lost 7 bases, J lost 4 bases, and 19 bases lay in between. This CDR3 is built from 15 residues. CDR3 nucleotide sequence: TGTGCCAGCACCCGCCTAGGGGGAGGGTCCTATGGCTACACCTTC. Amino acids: CASTRLGGGSYGYTF.

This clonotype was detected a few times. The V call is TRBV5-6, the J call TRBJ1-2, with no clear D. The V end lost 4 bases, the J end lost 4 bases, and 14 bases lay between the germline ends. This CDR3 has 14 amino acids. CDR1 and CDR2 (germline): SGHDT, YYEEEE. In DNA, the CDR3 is TGTGCCAGCAGCCTCGGGGAGGCGGGCTATGGCTACACCTTC. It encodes CASSLGEAGYGYTF.

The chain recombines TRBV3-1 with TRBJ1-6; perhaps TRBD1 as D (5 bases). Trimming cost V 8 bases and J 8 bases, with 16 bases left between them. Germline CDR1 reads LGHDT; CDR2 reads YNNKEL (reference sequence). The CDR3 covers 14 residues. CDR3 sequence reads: CASLSTRGDSPLHF. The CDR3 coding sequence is TGTGCCAGCCTTTCAACCCGGGGGGATTCACCCCTCCACTTT. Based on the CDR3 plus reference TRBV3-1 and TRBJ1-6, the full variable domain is DTAVSQTPKYLVTQMGNDKSIKCEQNLGHDTMYWYKQDSKKFLKIMFSYNNKELIINETVPNRFSPKSPDKAHLNLHINSLELGDSAVYFCASLSTRGDSPLHFGNGTRLTVT.

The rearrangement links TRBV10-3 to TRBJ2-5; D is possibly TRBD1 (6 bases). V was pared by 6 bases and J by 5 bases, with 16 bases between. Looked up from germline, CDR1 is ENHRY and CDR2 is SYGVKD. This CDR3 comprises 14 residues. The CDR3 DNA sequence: TGTGCCATCAGGACGGACAGCCAGGGGGAGACCCAGTACTTC. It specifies CAIRTDSQGETQYF.

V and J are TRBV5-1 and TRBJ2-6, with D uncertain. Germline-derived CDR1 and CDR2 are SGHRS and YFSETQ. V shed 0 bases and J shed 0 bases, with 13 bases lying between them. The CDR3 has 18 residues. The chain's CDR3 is CASSLDGPRNSGANVLTF. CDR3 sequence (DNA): TGCGCCAGCAGCTTGGACGGTCCCAGGAACTCTGGGGCCAACGTCCTGACTTTC.

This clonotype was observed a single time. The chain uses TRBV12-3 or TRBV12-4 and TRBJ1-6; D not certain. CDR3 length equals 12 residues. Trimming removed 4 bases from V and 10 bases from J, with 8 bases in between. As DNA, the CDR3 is TGTGCCAGCAGTTACCCCGGATCACCCCTCCACTTT. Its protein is CASSYPGSPLHF.

As DNA, the CDR3 is TGTGCCAGCAGTCTTTCCCCGAATACGCAGTATTTT. Protein: CASSLSPNTQYF. The gene calls are TRBV25-1 and TRBJ2-3, with D uncertain. The CDR3 is 12 residues long. Germline assignment: CDR1 MGHDK and CDR2 SYGVNS. Trimming left V 5 bases short and J 7 bases short, with 10 bases between.

The CDR3 nucleotides are TGTGCCAGCAGGCCTCGAGGGGCGAACACTGAAGCTTTCTTT. It codes for CASRPRGANTEAFF. This chain connects TRBV3-1 to TRBJ1-1; possible D gene TRBD1, 5 bases. The CDR3 is made up of 14 amino acids. The germline gives CDR1 LGHDT, CDR2 YNNKEL (reference sequence). The ends were cut back, 6 bases at V and 1 base at J, with 12 bases in the middle.

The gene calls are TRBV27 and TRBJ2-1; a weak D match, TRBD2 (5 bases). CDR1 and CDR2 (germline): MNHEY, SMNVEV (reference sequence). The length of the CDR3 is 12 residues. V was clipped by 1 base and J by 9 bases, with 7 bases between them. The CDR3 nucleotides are TGTGCCAGCAGTTTATTGGCGGGTGAGCAGTTCTTC. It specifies CASSLLAGEQFF.

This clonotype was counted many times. The CDR3 protein is CASSIYSGSYEQYF. CDR3 nucleotides: TGTGCCAGCAGCATATACAGCGGGAGCTACGAGCAGTACTTC. The V gene is TRBV7-9, the J gene TRBJ2-7; 8 nucleotides agree with TRBD2. CDR1 SEHNR and CDR2 FQNEAQ come from the germline V gene (reference sequence). The trim removed 5 bases at V and 3 bases at J, leaving 6 bases unmatched. The CDR3 contains 14 residues.

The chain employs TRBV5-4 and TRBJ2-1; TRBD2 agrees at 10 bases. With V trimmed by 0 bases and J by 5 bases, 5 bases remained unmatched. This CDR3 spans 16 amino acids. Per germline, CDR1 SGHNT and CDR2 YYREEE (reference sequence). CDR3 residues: CASSLAWTSGHNEQFF. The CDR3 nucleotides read TGTGCCAGCAGCTTGGCATGGACTAGCGGACACAATGAGCAGTTCTTC.

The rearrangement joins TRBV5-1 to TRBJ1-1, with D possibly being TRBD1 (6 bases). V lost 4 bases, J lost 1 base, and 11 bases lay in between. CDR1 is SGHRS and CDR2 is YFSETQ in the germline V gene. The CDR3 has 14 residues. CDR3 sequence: CASSLPGQNTEAFF. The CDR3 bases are TGCGCCAGCAGCCTACCGGGACAGAACACTGAAGCTTTCTTT.